One sample yielded the 29 T cell receptor beta chains listed below, sequenced in a study of blood T cell repertoires in COVID-19. Libraries were prepared by immunoSEQ multiplex PCR; TCRdb keeps only in-frame clonotypes and omits some of them. In the table there are more than 350,000 clones, roughly nine tenths of which are singletons. Sequencing was done on a sample of PBMCs or T cells enriched from blood (not recorded which). The source of these receptors is a man aged 18 to 29 who had recovered from COVID-19.

Regarding this clone: Other nucleotide sequences from this sample produce the same CDR3. The J gene is TRBJ2-2, the V gene TRBV11-3, with 8 positions matching TRBD1. The CDR3 runs to 15 residues. Germline V gene sequence: CDR1 SGHNT, CDR2 YENEEA. V lost 3 bases, J lost 4 bases, and 4 bases stayed unmatched. The CDR3 region has the DNA TGTGCCAGCAGCTTGGGGACAGGTGGCACCGGGGAGCTGTTTTTT. Residues: CASSLGTGGTGELFF.

The chain has TRBV10-3 and TRBJ2-3, with 7 bases that match TRBD1. The CDR3 totals 14 residues. CDR1 ENHRY and CDR2 SYGVKD come from the germline V gene. V lost 10 bases and J lost 0; bases outside the gene matches: 7. CDR3 in DNA: TGTGCCACCGATCCACAGGGGAGCACAGATACGCAGTATTTT. Protein sequence: CATDPQGSTDTQYF.

The chain is built from TRBV10-3 and TRBJ2-3; 7 nucleotides align to TRBD2. V lost 9 bases and J lost 0; bases outside the gene matches: 9. This CDR3 region has 15 residues. Germline CDR1 and CDR2: ENHRY and SYGVKD. CDR3 nucleotide sequence: TGTGCCATGGCAGAGCGGGGAATTAGCACAGATACGCAGTATTTT. Translated: CAMAERGISTDTQYF.

The chain employs TRBV2 and TRBJ1-5; D is perhaps TRBD1 (6 bases). V lost 5 bases and J 5 bases, leaving 10 bases between the germline ends. The CDR3 totals 13 residues. Looked up from germline, CDR1 is SNHLY and CDR2 is FYNNEI. The CDR3 loop reads CASSRDTHQPQHF. CDR3 in DNA: TGTGCCAGCAGTAGGGACACCCATCAGCCCCAGCATTTT.

V usage is TRBV7-8 and J usage is TRBJ2-7, with 7 positions matching TRBD1. Trimming cost V 5 bases and J 6 bases; bases outside gene matches: 7. The CDR3 runs 13 residues. From germline, CDR1 is SGHVS and CDR2 FQNEAQ. DNA for the CDR3: TGTGCCAGCAGCCACAGGGGTTTCGGCGAGCAGTACTTC. It is translated as CASSHRGFGEQYF.

The V gene is TRBV27, the J gene TRBJ2-1; D may be TRBD2 (7 bases). CDR3 length equals 16 residues. V lost 10 bases, J lost 1 base, and 20 bases lay in between. From germline, CDR1 is MNHEY and CDR2 SMNVEV (reference sequence). The CDR3 nucleotides read TGTGCCACCACGTCGGGGGGCGGTTGGTCCTACAATGAGCAGTTCTTC. It codes for CATTSGGGWSYNEQFF.

The chain combines TRBV7-9 with TRBJ2-4; D might be TRBD2 (5 bases). There are 14 residues in the CDR3. V lost 5 bases and J lost 3, with 11 bases in between. From germline, CDR1 is SEHNR and CDR2 FQNEAQ (reference sequence). The CDR3 nucleotides read TGTGCCAGCAGCCCCCGAGGGAGCAAAAACATTCAGTACTTC. Its protein product is CASSPRGSKNIQYF.

The chain has TRBV2 and TRBJ1-2; no firm D call. V was clipped by 8 bases and J by 1 base, with 11 bases between them. Looked up from germline, CDR1 is SNHLY and CDR2 is FYNNEI. The CDR3 is made up of 13 amino acids. Here the CDR3 DNA reads TGTGCCAGCTCGCCGGACTTTAACTATGGCTACACCTTC. Translation gives CASSPDFNYGYTF.

The V gene is TRBV3-1 (or the pseudogene TRBV3-2), the J gene TRBJ2-3; 8 bases map to TRBD1. V was clipped by 5 bases and J by 6 bases; unmatched bases: 16. This CDR3 has 17 residues. CDR1 LGHDT and CDR2 YNNKEL come from the germline V gene (reference sequence). CDR3 sequence (DNA): TGTGCCAGCAGCAGTACCATCGGGACAGGTGTAGTCGATACGCAGTATTTT. Translating gives CASSSTIGTGVVDTQYF.

The rearrangement uses TRBV11-2 and TRBJ2-2; 9 bases agree with TRBD2. Germline CDR1 SGHAT, CDR2 FQNNGV. This CDR3 contains 16 residues. Unmatched junction bases numbered 0, after V lost 1 base and J lost 0 bases. CDR3 region: CASSLGLAANTGELFF. CDR3 nucleotide sequence: TGTGCCAGCAGCTTAGGACTAGCGGCGAACACCGGGGAGCTGTTTTTT.

In DNA, the CDR3 is TGTGCCAGCAGTAATCTGGTGACAGGGAAGCAGTTCTTC. This gives the protein CASSNLVTGKQFF. This chain connects TRBV5-5 to TRBJ2-1; 7 bases are shared with TRBD1. V lost 5 bases to trimming and J lost 11 bases; unmatched junction nucleotides: 10. The CDR3 sequence is 13 residues long. Germline CDR1 and CDR2: SGHKS and YYEKEE (reference sequence).

V gene TRBV5-6 combines with J gene TRBJ1-2; 8 positions agree with TRBD1. Germline V gives CDR1 SGHDT, CDR2 YYEEEE. The CDR3 has 14 residues. Germline trimming cut 0 bases from V and 7 bases from J; bases unmatched to any gene: 5. CDR3 in DNA: TGTGCCAGCAGCTTGGCAGGGGGCTCTGTTGGCTACACCTTC. This sequence encodes CASSLAGGSVGYTF. Based on the CDR3 plus reference TRBV5-6 and TRBJ1-2, the full variable domain is DAGVTQSPTHLIKTRGQQVTLRCSPKSGHDTVSWYQQALGQGPQFIFQYYEEEERQRGNFPDRFSGHQFPNYSSELNVNALLLGDSALYLCASSLAGGSVGYTFGSGTRLTVV.

The chain uses TRBV3-1 (or the pseudogene TRBV3-2) and TRBJ2-1; 15 bases line up with TRBD2. After removal of 5 bases from V and 4 bases from J, the junction contained 12 bases not matched to a gene. CDR1 and CDR2 (germline): LGHDT, YNNKEL (reference sequence). This CDR3 has 19 residues. The CDR3 region has the DNA TGTGCCAGCAGCACCCGTGGACTAGCGGGAGGGAGAACGTACAATGAGCAGTTCTTC. It yields the protein CASSTRGLAGGRTYNEQFF.

This chain uses TRBV29-1 with TRBJ1-2, with D possibly TRBD1 on 5 matching bases. Germline V gene sequence: CDR1 SQVTM, CDR2 ANQGSEA. The CDR3 runs to 13 residues. V was trimmed by 7 bases and J by 3 bases, leaving 15 bases between them. The CDR3 DNA follows: TGCAGCGCTCAAGACAGTTTTTACTATGGCTACACCTTC. This sequence encodes CSAQDSFYYGYTF.

On this clone itself: This sample includes further DNA sequences coding for the same CDR3. The genes are TRBV9 and TRBJ2-7, with D hard to call. This CDR3 contains 14 residues. The germline V gene encodes CDR1 SGDLS and CDR2 YYNGEE. V lost 0 bases and J lost 0, with 7 bases in between. The CDR3: CASSVDLSSYEQYF. The CDR3 nucleotides are TGTGCCAGCAGCGTAGACCTTAGCTCCTACGAGCAGTACTTC.

The genes are TRBV11-2 and TRBJ2-1, with 8 bases identical to TRBD2. Germline V lookup: CDR1 SGHAT, CDR2 FQNNGV. The length of the CDR3 is 17 residues. V was clipped by 4 bases and J by 0 bases; unmatched bases: 8. This chain's CDR3 is CASSSPLAGGSYNEQFF. For the CDR3, the DNA is TGTGCCAGCAGCTCCCCTCTAGCGGGTGGCTCCTACAATGAGCAGTTCTTC.

J is TRBJ2-3 and V is TRBV5-5, with 8 bases lining up with TRBD2. Trimming cost V 2 bases and J 4 bases; bases outside gene matches: 3. The CDR3 loop spans 14 amino acids. Germline V gives CDR1 SGHKS, CDR2 YYEKEE (reference sequence). CDR3 in DNA: TGTGCCAGCAGCTTAGCGGGAGTAGCAGATACGCAGTATTTT. Translating it yields CASSLAGVADTQYF.

Comments on this clone: This sample also contains other DNA sequences that code for the same CDR3. The chain uses TRBV19 and TRBJ2-1, with 12 bases lining up with TRBD2. Germline CDR1 is LNHDA and CDR2 is SQIVND (reference sequence). This CDR3 region has 15 residues. The V gene end was trimmed by 3 bases and the J gene end by 4 bases; junction bases not matched to a gene: 1. The CDR3 loop reads CASSMTSGSYNEQFF. The DNA for the CDR3 is TGTGCCAGTAGTATGACTAGCGGGAGTTACAATGAGCAGTTCTTC.

The CDR3 is CASSLGGSGSNEKLFF. CDR3 bases: TGTGCCAGCAGCTTAGGAGGGTCCGGCTCTAATGAAAAACTGTTTTTT. The chain recombines TRBV7-2 with TRBJ1-4; D is unresolved. Germline V lookup: CDR1 SGHTA, CDR2 FQGNSA. The CDR3 is 16 residues long. Trimming removed 1 base at V and 3 bases at J, with 12 bases between.

The chain recombines TRBV19 with TRBJ2-5; possible D gene TRBD1, 6 bases. The length of the CDR3 is 14 residues. Deletions cut 3 bases from V and 5 bases from J, with 13 bases between. Per the germline V gene, CDR1 is LNHDA and CDR2 is SQIVND (reference sequence). CDR3 in amino acids: CASSIRTELETQYF. CDR3 DNA: TGTGCCAGTAGTATTCGGACAGAGCTGGAGACCCAGTACTTC. The full variable domain, rest sourced from reference TRBV19 and TRBJ2-5, is DGGITQSPKYLFRKEGQNVTLSCEQNLNHDAMYWYRQDPGQGLRLIYYSQIVNDFQKGDIAEGYSVSREKKESFPLTVTSAQKNPTAFYLCASSIRTELETQYFGPGTRLLVL.

The chain recombines TRBV19 with TRBJ1-1; D gene unclear. The CDR3 is 14 residues long. Germline CDR1 and CDR2: LNHDA and SQIVND (reference sequence). V lost 3 bases to trimming and J lost 0 bases, with 8 bases between them. The CDR3 DNA reads TGTGCCAGTAGTATGGGTCGGGTGAACACTGAAGCTTTCTTT. Its translation: CASSMGRVNTEAFF.

The chain carries TRBV28 and TRBJ2-2; 11 nucleotides match TRBD2. V lost 4 bases and J lost 3; bases outside the gene matches: 10. From germline, CDR1 is MDHEN and CDR2 SYDVKM. This CDR3 contains 18 residues. The CDR3 coding sequence is TGTGCCAGCAGTTCCTCACCCGGGACTAGCGGATACACCGGGGAGCTGTTTTTT. Residues: CASSSSPGTSGYTGELFF. The complete variable domain, with remaining parts taken from reference TRBV28 and TRBJ2-2, reads DVKVTQSSRYLVKRTGEKVFLECVQDMDHENMFWYRQDPGLGLRLIYFSYDVKMKEKGDIPEGYSVSREKKERFSLILESASTNQTSMYLCASSSSPGTSGYTGELFFGEGSRLTVL.

Regarding this clone: Other nucleotide sequences in the sample specify the same CDR3. The CDR3, as DNA: TGTGCCAGTAGTATAGGTTTATATAGCAATCAGCCCCAGCATTTT. It is translated as CASSIGLYSNQPQHF. The chain uses TRBV19 and TRBJ1-5; D gene unclear. In germline, CDR1 is LNHDA, CDR2 SQIVND (reference sequence). Trimming left V 1 base short and J 0 bases short, with 7 bases between. The CDR3 sequence is 15 residues long.

The J gene is TRBJ1-2, the V gene TRBV12-3 or TRBV12-4; TRBD1 matches 7 bases. V shed 8 bases and J 4 bases; nucleotides not matched to a gene: 4. The CDR3 runs to 12 residues. The CDR3 region has the DNA TGTGCCAGCGGACAGGTAGTCTATGGCTACACCTTC. It encodes CASGQVVYGYTF.

This sequence joins TRBV6-5 and TRBJ1-2; 8 nucleotides match TRBD1. Germline CDR1 reads MNHEY; CDR2 reads SVGAGI. Trimming at V came to 0 bases and at J to 7 bases, leaving 7 bases not matched to a gene. This CDR3 contains 15 residues. This CDR3 reads CASSYSPGQAVGYTF. CDR3 DNA sequence: TGTGCCAGCAGTTACTCCCCGGGACAGGCTGTTGGCTACACCTTC.

This rearrangement joins TRBV11-2 to TRBJ2-1; 7 bases line up with TRBD2. CDR1 SGHAT and CDR2 FQNNGV come from the germline V gene. The CDR3 is 15 amino acids. The ends lost 3 bases at V and 8 bases at J; junction bases unmatched: 10. CDR3 sequence reads: CASSFAGVARDEQFF. Written as DNA, the CDR3 is TGTGCCAGCAGCTTTGCGGGGGTAGCTCGGGATGAGCAGTTCTTC.

The CDR3 is CASGADGTALYGYTF. The CDR3 DNA sequence: TGTGCCAGCGGGGCAGATGGGACAGCCCTCTATGGCTACACCTTC. The rearrangement links TRBV6-5 to TRBJ1-2, with 7 nucleotides matching TRBD1. V dropped 8 bases and J dropped 4; count of bases not matched to a gene: 13. Germline-derived CDR1 and CDR2 are MNHEY and SVGAGI. CDR3 length: 15 amino acids.

V and J are TRBV5-4 and TRBJ2-3; TRBD2 might be the D (5 bases). Trimming took off 4 bases at V and 0 bases at J, with 15 bases between the two ends. CDR1 is SGHNT and CDR2 is YYREEE in the germline V gene (reference sequence). This CDR3 has 16 residues. The CDR3 region is CASSTPTGVSTDTQYF. The CDR3, as DNA: TGTGCCAGCAGCACACCGACCGGGGTTAGCACAGATACGCAGTATTTT.

The table lists this clone with a few counts. This sequence joins TRBV7-2 and TRBJ1-5; D is unclear. Germline V lookup: CDR1 SGHTA, CDR2 FQGNSA. V was cut by 6 bases and J by 0 bases, with 3 bases left in between. The CDR3 loop spans 12 amino acids. The CDR3 loop is CASSLSNQPQHF. The CDR3 DNA sequence: TGTGCCAGCAGTCTTAGCAATCAGCCCCAGCATTTT.